This T cell receptor (beta chain) was documented in a study of cytomegalovirus exposure and HLA in healthy donors. Libraries were prepared by immunoSEQ multiplex PCR; TCRdb keeps only in-frame clonotypes and omits some of them. Of some 150,000 clones detected, over 90% appear once; the ten largest clones hold approximately 1.8%. Study-wide points: The study put 160 or so TCR beta chains on its list as cytomegalovirus-associated. Three chains tied to CMV proved CMV antigen-specific in vitro. Most observed TCR sequences were rare, whereas some public TCRs were detected in many donors.

With regard to this clone: Antigen unknown.

With 0 bases removed from V and 13 bases from J, the gap between germline ends came to 13 bases. Germline lookup yields CDR1 LGHNT and CDR2 FRNRAP. The CDR3 is 12 residues long. This TCR was recovered from a man aged 18 to 30 in good health and CMV-seropositive. The sequencing sample was made of PBMCs. V is TRBV12-5 and J is TRBJ2-7, with a possible D match to TRBD1 (7 bases). DNA for the CDR3: TGTGCTAGTGGTTTGGTCGCGGGACAGCTTTACTTC. It encodes CASGLVAGQLYF. Together with reference TRBV12-5 and TRBJ2-7, the CDR3 gives the full variable domain: DARVTQTPRHKVTEMGQEVTMRCQPILGHNTVFWYRQTMMQGLELLAYFRNRAPLDDSGMPKDRFSAEMPDATLATLKIQPSEPRDSAVYFCASGLVAGQLYFGPGTRLTVT.